The source of this T cell receptor beta chain is a study of CD8 T cell repertoires and HIV-1 epitope variants. Background on the study: T cells were stimulated with Twenty-five Gag and Nef peptides separately. The baseline condition was 1M T cells left uncultured.

For this clone: What it recognizes is unknown.

Only in-frame clones appear in the TCRdb table, and some are missing; sequencing was by immunoSEQ multiplex PCR. The table has approximately 6,700 clones, roughly 61% seen once; the top ten hold roughly 42%. The CDR3 is 14 amino acids. V shed 4 bases and J shed 4 bases, with 14 bases lying between them. The germline CDR1 and CDR2 sequences are WSHSY and SAAADI. Sample: cultured CD8+ T cells derived from PBMCs. The V call is TRBV10-2, the J call TRBJ2-7; D gene unclear. The TCR originated in a male donor with HIV. The CDR3 protein is CASSVAESFYEQYF. The CDR3, as DNA: TGCGCCAGCAGTGTTGCGGAAAGTTTTTACGAGCAGTACTTC.